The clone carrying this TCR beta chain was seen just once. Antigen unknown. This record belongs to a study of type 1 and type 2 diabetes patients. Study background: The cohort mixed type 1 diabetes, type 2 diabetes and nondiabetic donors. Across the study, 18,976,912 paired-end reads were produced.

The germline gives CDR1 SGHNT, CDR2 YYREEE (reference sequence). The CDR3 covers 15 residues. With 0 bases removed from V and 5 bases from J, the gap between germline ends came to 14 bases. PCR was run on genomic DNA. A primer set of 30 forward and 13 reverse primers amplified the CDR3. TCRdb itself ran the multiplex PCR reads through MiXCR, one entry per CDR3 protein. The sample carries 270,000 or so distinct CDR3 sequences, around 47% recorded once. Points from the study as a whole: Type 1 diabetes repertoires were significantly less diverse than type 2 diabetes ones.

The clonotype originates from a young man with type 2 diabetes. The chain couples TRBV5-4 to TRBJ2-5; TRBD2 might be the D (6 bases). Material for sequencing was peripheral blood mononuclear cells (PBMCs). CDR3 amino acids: CASSLEAGNWETQYF. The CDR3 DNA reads TGTGCCAGCAGCTTGGAGGCGGGGAACTGGGAGACCCAGTACTTC.